This entry is about one T cell receptor beta chain. Its antigen remains unknown. Method: immunoSEQ multiplex PCR; TCRdb's copy keeps in-frame clones and lacks some. Among 1.5 million to 2.5 million clones listed, roughly 94% were seen once. The data derive from a study of shared clonotypes between healthy human individuals. Findings and caveats of the study: Sampling was confined to blood; repertoires within tissues likely differ. Generation of non-shared clonotypes was less probable than generation of clonotypes shared by all four donors.

The V and J ends lost 0 bases and 5 bases, in that order; junction bases with no gene match: 6. There are 15 residues in the CDR3. Germline V CDR1 and CDR2: SEHNR, FQNEAQ (reference sequence). Naive CD8 cells comprised CD45RO-negative, CCR7-positively selected cells, excluding terminally differentiated effector memory CD45RA+ cells. Caucasian adults residing in Nashville, Tennessee made up all the donors. The receptor comes from a young man in good health. The chain has TRBV7-9 and TRBJ2-7; 8 bases match TRBD1. What was sequenced was naive CD8+ T cells sorted from blood. This CDR3 reads CASSLAMDRADEQYF. CDR3 DNA: TGTGCCAGCAGCTTAGCGATGGACAGGGCCGACGAGCAGTACTTC.